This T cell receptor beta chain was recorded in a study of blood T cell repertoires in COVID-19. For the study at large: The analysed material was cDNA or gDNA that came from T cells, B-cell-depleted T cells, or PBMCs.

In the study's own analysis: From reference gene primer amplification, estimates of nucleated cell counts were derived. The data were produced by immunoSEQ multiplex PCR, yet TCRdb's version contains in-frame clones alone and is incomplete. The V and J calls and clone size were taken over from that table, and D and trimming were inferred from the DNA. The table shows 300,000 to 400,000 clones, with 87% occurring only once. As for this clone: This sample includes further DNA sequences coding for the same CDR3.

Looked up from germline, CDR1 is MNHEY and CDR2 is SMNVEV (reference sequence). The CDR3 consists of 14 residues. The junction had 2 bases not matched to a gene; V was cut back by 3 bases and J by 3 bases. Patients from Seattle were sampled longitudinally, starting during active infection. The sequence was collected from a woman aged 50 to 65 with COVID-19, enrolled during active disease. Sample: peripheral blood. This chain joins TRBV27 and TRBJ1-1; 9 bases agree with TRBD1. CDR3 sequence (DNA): TGTGCCAGCAGTTTTGGACAGGGGCACACTGAAGCTTTCTTT. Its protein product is CASSFGQGHTEAFF.